The 15 T cell receptor beta chains below were found in one sample sequenced in a study of blood T cell repertoires in COVID-19. Profiled with immunoSEQ multiplex PCR; TCRdb holds only in-frame clones, not every one. The repertoire has hundreds of thousands of clones, 85% to 90% of them found once; the top ten carry approximately 3.1%. Material: PBMCs or T cells enriched from blood (not recorded which). The receptor source for this set is a woman aged 50 to 60 in a cohort exposed to, infected with or recovered from COVID-19 (not recorded which).

For this clone: One junction end does not reproduce the germline sequence, and a read error may be involved. This CDR3 reads CASTQTGGGGTQNNQPQHF. The CDR3 DNA follows: TGTGCCAGCACCCAAACCGGGGGTGGCGGCACACAGAACAATCAGCCCCAGCATTTT. The rearrangement joins TRBV3-1 (or the pseudogene TRBV3-2) to TRBJ1-5, with D possibly matching TRBD1 (5 bases). Germline CDR1 LGHDT, CDR2 YNNKEL (reference sequence). This CDR3 comprises 19 residues.

The gene calls are TRBV18 and TRBJ2-7; D ambiguous. Trimming shortened V by 0 bases and J by 4 bases, and 7 bases separated the two germline ends. The CDR3 length is 13 residues. Germline V lookup: CDR1 KGHSH, CDR2 LQKENI. CDR3 protein: CASSPPVSYEQYF. Written as DNA, the CDR3 is TGTGCCAGCTCACCACCTGTCTCTTACGAGCAGTACTTC.

This chain joins TRBV30 and TRBJ2-1; 12 nucleotides agree with TRBD2. After removal of 0 bases from V and 15 bases from J, the junction contained 6 bases not matched to a gene. The germline V gene encodes CDR1 GTSNPN and CDR2 SVGIG (reference sequence). The CDR3 totals 13 residues. The CDR3 sequence is CAWSVLAGGMSFF. In nucleotides, the CDR3 is TGTGCCTGGAGTGTACTAGCGGGGGGTATGTCGTTCTTC.

This chain's CDR3 is CASSFRVLNTEAFF. The CDR3 coding sequence is TGTGCCAGCAGCTTCAGGGTATTGAACACTGAAGCTTTCTTT. This chain connects TRBV7-3 to TRBJ1-1, with D possibly matching TRBD1 (5 bases). With 3 bases removed from V and 0 bases from J, the gap between germline ends came to 8 bases. CDR3 length: 14 amino acids. The germline CDR1 and CDR2 sequences are SGHTA and FQGTGA.

The rearrangement joins TRBV23-1 to TRBJ2-7; D is possibly TRBD1 (5 bases). TRBV23-1 is given ORF status, its function remaining uncertain. V dropped 0 bases and J dropped 1 base, with 19 bases sitting between them. This CDR3 region has 18 residues. The CDR3 DNA sequence: TGCGCCAGCAGTCAATCGATTGGGGCTCGGAACCCATCCTACGAGCAGTACTTC. It specifies CASSQSIGARNPSYEQYF.

V usage is TRBV10-3 and J usage is TRBJ1-1; perhaps TRBD1 as D (6 bases). The CDR3 length is 15 residues. The V gene lost 2 bases and the J gene lost 5 bases, with 15 bases spanning the gap. Looked up from germline, CDR1 is ENHRY and CDR2 is SYGVKD. CDR3 protein: CAISEGGAGGTEAFF. In DNA form, the CDR3 reads TGTGCCATCAGTGAGGGGGGGGCCGGAGGGACTGAAGCTTTCTTT.

This clone came up once. The chain links TRBV7-2 to TRBJ2-3, with D perhaps TRBD2 (6 bases). The CDR3 is 16 residues long. The V and J ends lost 3 bases and 4 bases respectively, with 17 bases between them. The germline CDR1 and CDR2 sequences are SGHTA and FQGNSA. The DNA of the CDR3 is TGTGCCAGCAGCTTTTCGCGGGGTCCCGGGGCAGATACGCAGTATTTT. Translating gives CASSFSRGPGADTQYF.

The V call is TRBV7-9, the J call TRBJ2-7; TRBD1 matches 9 bases. Germline V gene data show CDR1 as SEHNR and CDR2 as FQNEAQ (reference sequence). The CDR3 has 16 residues. J lost 2 bases, V lost 1 base, and 6 bases had no gene match. The DNA of the CDR3 is TGTGCCAGCAGCTTAGACCTCGGGACAGGGACCTACGAGCAGTACTTC. This gives the protein CASSLDLGTGTYEQYF.

The gene calls are TRBV4-2 and TRBJ2-7; a weak D match, TRBD1 (6 bases). This CDR3 contains 18 residues. Trimming took 5 bases from V and 1 from J, leaving 24 bases between them. CDR1 and CDR2 from the germline V gene are LGHNA and YNFKEQ. CDR3 residues: CASSSYPVTGSGSYEQYF. The CDR3, as DNA: TGTGCCAGCAGCTCTTACCCAGTGACAGGTTCTGGGTCCTACGAGCAGTACTTC.

This clone was found once. The V call is TRBV7-9, the J call TRBJ2-2; D gene unclear. Trimming stripped 0 bases from V and 0 bases from J, with 11 bases between. CDR1 and CDR2 from the germline V gene are SEHNR and FQNEAQ (reference sequence). The CDR3 has 17 amino acids. The CDR3, as DNA: TGTGCCAGCAGCTTAGCGCCTAACTCGGCGAACACCGGGGAGCTGTTTTTT. Translated, it gives CASSLAPNSANTGELFF.

The rearrangement links TRBV12-3 or TRBV12-4 to TRBJ1-2, with TRBD1 identical over 9 bases. The CDR3 totals 12 residues. V trimming: 8 bases; J trimming: 5 bases; junction bases outside the gene matches: 3. This CDR3 reads CASGGTGYGYTF. The CDR3 DNA follows: TGTGCCAGCGGAGGGACAGGGTATGGCTACACCTTC.

The V call is TRBV12-2, the J call TRBJ1-5; TRBD1, the table's D call, was not compared with the DNA. TRBV12-2 is shown as a pseudogene. The CDR3 is 16 amino acids. The DNA of the CDR3 is TGTGCAAGTCGCCCTCGGACAGGGCAGGGCAATCAGCCCCAGCATTTT. Its translation: CASRPRTGQGNQPQHF.

This sequence joins TRBV2 and TRBJ1-3; TRBD1 aligns across 7 bases. This CDR3 has 15 amino acids. J lost 0 bases, V lost 5 bases, and 4 bases had no gene match. Germline V gene sequence: CDR1 SNHLY, CDR2 FYNNEI. CDR3 protein: CASSSQGLSGNTIYF. In DNA, the CDR3 is TGTGCCAGCAGTTCACAGGGGCTCTCTGGAAACACCATATATTTT.

On this clone itself: Other nucleotide sequences from this sample produce the same CDR3. The gene calls are TRBV5-1 and TRBJ2-2; TRBD1 agrees at 8 bases. Germline values: CDR1 SGHRS, CDR2 YFSETQ. The CDR3 runs to 15 residues. Trimming cost V 4 bases and J 2 bases; bases outside gene matches: 4. This chain's CDR3 is CASSAGTGNTGELFF. The CDR3 DNA reads as TGCGCCAGCAGCGCCGGGACAGGAAACACCGGGGAGCTGTTTTTT.

The V gene is TRBV7-3, the J gene TRBJ1-1; TRBD1 is a possible D gene (6 bases). CDR1 and CDR2 from the germline V gene are SGHTA and FQGTGA. The V end lost 5 bases, the J end lost 4 bases, and 14 bases lay between the germline ends. This CDR3 has 14 residues. CDR3 sequence reads: CASSPGGRGTEAFF. DNA of the CDR3: TGTGCCAGCAGCCCGGGGGGGCGCGGCACTGAAGCTTTCTTT.